This paragraph covers one TCR beta chain sequence. V lost 5 bases to trimming and J lost 0 bases; unmatched junction nucleotides: 9. CDR1 and CDR2 (germline): MDHEN, SYDVKM. The CDR3 has 16 residues. The sample belongs to a study of blood T cell repertoires in COVID-19. About the study: Some COVID-19 samples were acute and others convalescent; all came from the United States, Italy and Spain. T cells, B-cell-depleted T cells, or PBMCs supplied cDNA or gDNA.

Original processing notes: Reference gene primer amplification gave estimated nucleated cell counts. The method was immunoSEQ multiplex PCR; TCRdb's version includes in-frame clones alone and lacks a portion of them. That table is the source of V, J and clone size, and D and trimming were worked out from the DNA. This sample has over 200,000 clones, with 83% found just once. Sequenced input: peripheral blood. V and J are TRBV28 and TRBJ1-1; TRBD1 agrees at 7 bases. The TCR originated in a woman aged 35 to 49 with active or convalescent COVID-19. The CDR3 DNA reads as TGTGCCAGCAGTCACGGAACACAGGGGATGAACACTGAAGCTTTCTTT. Translating gives CASSHGTQGMNTEAFF.